These 10 T cell receptor beta chains came from one sample sequenced in a study of T-cell memory formation after mild COVID-19. TCRdb passed the 5' RACE reads through MiXCR, listing each CDR3 protein once. The repertoire consists of about 90,000 distinct CDR3 sequences, with more than 10% occurring once and the leading ten covering about 27%. The sequencing input was PBMCs or a T cell subset sorted from them (not recorded which). All receptors come from an adult woman who had mild COVID-19 (a few samples of this study predate the infection). Cell type and time point are not known.

This clonotype has a handful of counts. The chain is built from TRBV7-9 and TRBJ2-7, with D perhaps TRBD1 (6 bases). The ends were cut back, 4 bases at V and 0 bases at J, with 16 bases in the middle. CDR3 length: 16 amino acids. CDR1 SEHNR and CDR2 FQNEAQ come from the germline V gene (reference sequence). Written as DNA, the CDR3 is TGTGCCAGCAGCTCCAGGGACACCAAGGGCTCCTACGAGCAGTACTTC. Protein sequence: CASSSRDTKGSYEQYF.

The chain employs TRBV4-3 and TRBJ2-7; possibly TRBD1 for D (5 bases). V lost 0 bases to trimming and J lost 3 bases, with 9 bases between them. The V gene's germline CDR1 is LGHNA and CDR2 YSLEER. CDR3 size: 14 residues. CDR3 sequence: CASSQERQYYEQYF. The DNA of the CDR3 is TGCGCCAGCAGCCAAGAACGACAGTACTACGAGCAGTACTTC.

Only a few counts were recorded for this clonotype. This chain connects TRBV6-5 to TRBJ2-7, with a tentative D call TRBD1 (6 bases). V shed 0 bases and J shed 6 bases, with 9 bases lying between them. The CDR3 has 13 residues. In germline, CDR1 is MNHEY, CDR2 SVGAGI. CDR3 bases: TGTGCCAGCAGTTACTCGGGGGCGGGCGAGCAGTACTTC. It yields the protein CASSYSGAGEQYF.

The chain recombines TRBV6-1 with TRBJ2-5, with D hard to call. This CDR3 comprises 15 residues. Germline V lookup: CDR1 MNHNS, CDR2 SASEGT. The germline V and J ends were trimmed by 3 bases and 1 base, with 12 bases remaining between them. CDR3 nucleotides: TGTGCCAGCAGTGATACGGTATACATCCAAGAGACCCAGTACTTC. Translating gives CASSDTVYIQETQYF.

This clonotype was counted a few times. The V call is TRBV7-6, the J call TRBJ2-3, with 13 bases that match TRBD2. Per the germline V gene, CDR1 is SGHVS and CDR2 is FNYEAQ. The CDR3 is made up of 17 amino acids. The V gene end was trimmed by 5 bases and the J gene end by 0 bases; junction bases not matched to a gene: 5. CDR3 coding DNA: TGTGCCAGCAGCCCGGGGACTAGCGGGATCAGCACAGATACGCAGTATTTT. Translation gives CASSPGTSGISTDTQYF.

This clonotype came up a few times. This sequence may be a read error, since a much larger clone differs from it by one base. V gene TRBV5-5 combines with J gene TRBJ2-1, with TRBD2 matching over 12 bases. The V gene end was trimmed by 3 bases and the J gene end by 4 bases; junction bases not matched to a gene: 2. CDR1 is SGHKS and CDR2 is YYEKEE in the germline V gene (reference sequence). There are 15 residues in the CDR3. Here the CDR3 reads CASSWGTSGYNEQFF. DNA for the CDR3: TGTGCCAGCAGCTGGGGGACTAGCGGGTACAATGAGCAGTTCTTC.

The chain links TRBV10-3 to TRBJ1-6; 11 nucleotides match TRBD1. CDR1 and CDR2 from the germline V gene are ENHRY and SYGVKD. The CDR3 runs to 17 residues. Trimming removed 0 bases from V and 9 bases from J; junction bases left unmatched: 7. DNA for the CDR3: TGTGCCATCAGTGAGTCACGGACAGGGGGCCGTGGTTCACCCCTCCACTTT. It codes for CAISESRTGGRGSPLHF.

The chain is built from TRBV21-1 and TRBJ2-7; the table gives TRBD1 as D, unverified against the DNA. TRBV21-1 has pseudogene status. This CDR3 has 19 amino acids. CDR3 sequence reads: CASSKGSAGQGDFCYEQYF. The CDR3 DNA follows: TGTGCCAGCAGCAAAGGGTCCGCGGGACAGGGGGATTTCTGCTACGAGCAGTACTTC.

There are a few counts of this clonotype. The chain combines TRBV3-1 with TRBJ2-3, with 11 bases matching TRBD2. The germline gives CDR1 LGHDT, CDR2 YNNKEL (reference sequence). The CDR3 length is 17 residues. The ends lost 4 bases at V and 5 bases at J; junction bases unmatched: 11. The CDR3 is CASSLHLSGGAGDTQYF. In DNA form, the CDR3 reads TGTGCCAGCAGCCTGCATCTTAGCGGGGGGGCGGGAGATACGCAGTATTTT.

This clonotype was observed a few times. The J gene is TRBJ2-7, the V gene TRBV29-1; 8 bases map to TRBD1. The CDR3 consists of 14 residues. The germline CDR1 and CDR2 sequences are SQVTM and ANQGSEA. The junction had 13 bases not matched to a gene; V was cut back by 7 bases and J by 5 bases. The CDR3 sequence is CSAGATDRVHEQYF. For the CDR3, the DNA is TGCAGCGCGGGGGCTACGGACAGGGTCCACGAGCAGTACTTC.